A selection of T cell receptor beta chains follows, all from one sample in a study of T cells after yellow fever vaccination. TCRdb re-called the 5' RACE reads through MiXCR, storing one row per CDR3 protein. The table has 450,000 to 650,000 distinct CDR3 sequences, about 14% seen once. The sequencing used PBMCs, collected on the day of the yellow fever booster vaccination. The receptors come from a man under 40 who received the YFV17D yellow fever vaccine. Both conserved end residues are part of each CDR3. The D gene is left open where the match is weak. Only part of the rows carry a size: once, few, many, or a class if the clone is expanded.

j_gene | v_gene | abundance | d_gene | CDR3aa | CDR3nt
TRBJ1-4 | TRBV7-9 | few | NA | CASSLRRLGNEKLFF | TGTGCCAGCAGCCTGAGGAGGTTGGGTAATGAAAAACTGTTTTTT
TRBJ1-2 | TRBV18 | NA | NA | CASSPAGFYGYTF | TGTGCCAGCTCACCAGCAGGGTTCTATGGCTACACCTTC
TRBJ1-1 | TRBV7-2 | few | NA | CASIARMNTEAFF | TGTGCCAGCATTGCGCGGATGAACACTGAAGCTTTCTTT
TRBJ1-2 | TRBV12-3/TRBV12-4 | few | NA | CASSPRFGGYTF | TGTGCCAGCAGTCCCCGATTTGGGGGGTACACCTTC
TRBJ1-3 | TRBV7-2 | few | NA | CASSLSGGVAGNTIYF | TGTGCCAGCAGCTTATCTGGGGGGGTAGCGGGAAACACCATATATTTT
TRBJ1-6 | TRBV18 | NA | NA | CASSPWVHF | TGTGCCAGCTCACCGTGGGTCCACTTT
TRBJ1-4 | TRBV9 | NA | NA | CASSMPGEEKLFF | TGTGCCAGCAGCATGCCGGGAGAGGAAAAACTGTTTTTT
TRBJ2-7 | TRBV12-3/TRBV12-4 | few | TRBD1 | CASSGTVNPYEQYF | TGTGCCAGCAGTGGGACAGTTAACCCCTACGAGCAGTACTTC
TRBJ1-5 | TRBV16 | few | NA | CASSQRPGGNQPQHF | TGTGCCAGCAGCCAAAGGCCGGGAGGCAATCAGCCCCAGCATTTT
TRBJ2-3 | TRBV7-2 | few | TRBD2 | CASSFYGLADITDTQYF | TGTGCCAGCAGCTTTTACGGACTAGCAGATATAACGGATACGCAGTATTTT
TRBJ2-5 | TRBV29-1 | NA | TRBD1 | CSVEVGGALAETQYF | TGCAGCGTTGAAGTAGGGGGCGCCCTGGCGGAGACCCAGTACTTC
TRBJ2-5 | TRBV29-1 | few | NA | CSVDSGGLQETQYF | TGCAGCGTTGATTCGGGCGGGCTCCAAGAGACCCAGTACTTC
TRBJ2-7 | TRBV6-1 | few | NA | CATTKRGYSYEQYF | TGTGCCACCACTAAACGGGGATACTCCTACGAGCAGTACTTC
TRBJ2-7 | TRBV27 | many | TRBD1 | CASSFLDRYYEQYF | TGTGCCAGCAGTTTCCTGGACAGGTATTACGAGCAGTACTTC
TRBJ2-7 | TRBV19 | many | NA | CASSLSVVAEQYF | TGTGCCAGTAGTCTTTCCGTGGTCGCCGAGCAGTACTTC
TRBJ2-1 | TRBV20-1 | NA | NA | CSAPPGAHYNEQFF | TGCAGTGCACCCCCGGGAGCGCACTACAATGAGCAGTTCTTC
TRBJ2-1 | TRBV20-1 | NA | NA | CSARAGQADRSYNEQFF | TGCAGTGCTCGTGCCGGGCAGGCGGACCGCTCCTACAATGAGCAGTTCTTC
TRBJ2-3 | TRBV29-1 | few | TRBD2 | CSVGLAGAVTQYF | TGCAGCGTCGGACTAGCGGGAGCCGTTACGCAGTATTTT
TRBJ2-7 | TRBV30 | few | TRBD1 | CAWSPGGMSYEQYF | TGTGCCTGGAGTCCAGGGGGCATGTCCTACGAGCAGTACTTC
TRBJ2-7 | TRBV7-2 | NA | TRBD2 | CASSFGLAAVYEQYF | TGTGCCAGCAGCTTCGGACTAGCGGCGGTTTACGAGCAGTACTTC
TRBJ2-5 | TRBV7-2 | NA | TRBD2 | CASSSGSGGGETQYF | TGTGCCAGCAGCAGCGGGTCGGGAGGAGGGGAGACCCAGTACTTC
TRBJ1-1 | TRBV5-1 | once | TRBD1 | CASSLTRDSSMNTEAFF | TGCGCCAGCAGCTTGACCCGGGACAGCAGCATGAACACTGAAGCTTTCTTT
TRBJ2-1 | TRBV6-5 | few | TRBD1 | CASSYGRKGTGYNEQFF | TGTGCCAGCAGTTATGGGCGGAAGGGGACAGGCTACAATGAGCAGTTCTTC
TRBJ2-1 | TRBV4-3 | few | NA | CASSQDPRYEQFF | TGCGCCAGCAGCCAAGATCCTAGGTATGAGCAGTTCTTC
TRBJ1-5 | TRBV28 | NA | TRBD1 | CASSLGTAFQPQHF | TGTGCCAGCAGTTTAGGGACAGCCTTTCAGCCCCAGCATTTT
TRBJ1-4 | TRBV27 | NA | NA | CASSLSGHYEKLFF | TGTGCCAGCAGTTTATCAGGGCACTATGAAAAACTGTTTTTT
TRBJ2-5 | TRBV2 | NA | TRBD2 | CASKGLAETQYF | TGTGCCAGCAAGGGACTAGCGGAGACCCAGTACTTC
TRBJ1-5 | TRBV15 | once | NA | CATKAGRANQPQHF | TGTGCCACCAAGGCAGGAAGGGCCAATCAGCCCCAGCATTTT
TRBJ2-7 | TRBV9 | NA | TRBD1 | CASSVGAGTGPSYEQYF | TGTGCCAGCAGCGTAGGTGCCGGGACAGGGCCGTCCTACGAGCAGTACTTC
TRBJ2-2 | TRBV6-5 | NA | NA | CASRTRGELFF | TGTGCCAGCAGAACCAGGGGGGAGCTGTTTTTT
TRBJ2-7 | TRBV27 | many | TRBD1 | CASSLGTGGEQYF | TGTGCCAGCAGTTTAGGGACAGGGGGTGAGCAGTACTTC
TRBJ2-4 | TRBV6-2/TRBV6-3 | NA | NA | CASRKVQGLDKNIQYF | TGTGCCAGCAGAAAAGTACAGGGATTGGACAAAAACATTCAGTACTTC
TRBJ2-2 | TRBV7-2 | once | TRBD1 | CASSLSGGAAGELFF | TGTGCCAGCAGCCTCTCAGGGGGCGCGGCCGGGGAGCTGTTTTTT
TRBJ1-5 | TRBV7-8 | many | NA | CASSIDSYSNQPQHF | TGTGCCAGCAGCATCGACAGTTATAGCAATCAGCCCCAGCATTTT
TRBJ2-1 | TRBV9 | NA | NA | CASSVTGFEQFF | TGTGCCAGCAGCGTTACAGGGTTTGAGCAGTTCTTC